A single sample gave rise to the 9 T cell receptor beta chains below, sequenced in a study of cytomegalovirus exposure and HLA in healthy donors. 60 Vbeta and 13 Jbeta primers were used in PCR. Profiling relied on immunoSEQ multiplex PCR, and the TCRdb table lists in-frame clones only, not all of them. The sample carries approximately 300,000 clones, 80% recorded once. Sequencing used PBMCs. These receptor sequences come from a girl aged 2 to 10 in good health and CMV-seronegative.

This chain joins TRBV4-1 and TRBJ2-5; D possibly corresponds to TRBD2 (7 bases). In germline, CDR1 is MGHRA, CDR2 YSYEKL. V was trimmed by 1 base and J by 2 bases, leaving 14 bases between them. This CDR3 is 16 amino acids long. The CDR3 is CASSQVAGAGQETQYF. CDR3 bases: TGCGCCAGCAGCCAAGTGGCGGGGGCCGGGCAAGAGACCCAGTACTTC.

V and J are TRBV6-6 and TRBJ2-2; D not certain. This CDR3 is built from 12 residues. Deletions cut 2 bases from V and 7 bases from J, with 5 bases between. Per germline, CDR1 MNHNY and CDR2 SVGAGI (reference sequence). CDR3 bases: TGTGCCAGCAGTTACCCCCTCGGGGAGCTGTTTTTT. It specifies CASSYPLGELFF.

V and J are TRBV7-3 and TRBJ2-1, with D unresolved. The germline V and J ends were trimmed by 0 bases and 7 bases, with 7 bases remaining between them. The CDR3 runs to 13 residues. Per the germline V gene, CDR1 is SGHTA and CDR2 is FQGTGA. CDR3 sequence: CASSLTFENEQFF. The CDR3 DNA sequence: TGTGCCAGCAGCTTAACGTTTGAGAATGAGCAGTTCTTC.

V and J are TRBV28 and TRBJ2-7; 8 positions match TRBD1. Germline CDR1 reads MDHEN; CDR2 reads SYDVKM. This CDR3 contains 14 residues. The ends lost 5 bases at V and 4 bases at J; junction bases unmatched: 7. CDR3 region: CASSEPGGKYEQYF. The CDR3 DNA reads as TGTGCCAGCAGTGAGCCAGGGGGCAAGTACGAGCAGTACTTC.

The rearrangement links TRBV5-1 to TRBJ1-2; possible D gene TRBD1, 5 bases. The length of the CDR3 is 11 residues. Trimming stripped 0 bases from V and 10 bases from J, with 7 bases between. Germline lookup yields CDR1 SGHRS and CDR2 YFSETQ. The CDR3 here is CASSLEQDYTF. Here the CDR3 DNA reads TGCGCCAGCAGCTTGGAACAGGACTACACCTTC.

V usage is TRBV7-6 and J usage is TRBJ1-1; weak D call: TRBD1 (6 bases). This CDR3 is built from 14 residues. V lost 5 bases, J lost 3 bases, and 13 bases lay in between. Germline CDR1 and CDR2: SGHVS and FNYEAQ. In nucleotides, the CDR3 is TGTGCCAGCAGCCCATACAGGGCCCACACTGAAGCTTTCTTT. Its translation: CASSPYRAHTEAFF.

The chain carries TRBV4-1 and TRBJ1-2; D remains unclear. The CDR3 spans 16 residues. The V gene lost 4 bases and the J gene lost 4 bases, with 19 bases spanning the gap. The germline gives CDR1 MGHRA, CDR2 YSYEKL. The CDR3 region is CASSRLGEIRGYGYTF. CDR3 nucleotides: TGCGCCAGCAGCCGCCTTGGGGAGATACGGGGCTATGGCTACACCTTC.

The chain employs TRBV5-4 and TRBJ1-2; perhaps TRBD1 as D (6 bases). The germline V gene has CDR1 SGHNT and CDR2 YYREEE (reference sequence). The CDR3 runs to 14 residues. Between the trimmed V and J ends, which lost 3 bases and 8 bases, there was a span of 17 bases. In DNA form, the CDR3 reads TGTGCCAGCAGCTACCCGGGGACACCAGGAGGCTACACCTTC. It is translated as CASSYPGTPGGYTF.

The V gene is TRBV5-1, the J gene TRBJ2-3, with D unclear. Germline CDR1 and CDR2: SGHRS and YFSETQ. CDR3 length equals 15 residues. Trimming removed 2 bases at V and 0 bases at J, with 10 bases between. In nucleotides, the CDR3 is TGCGCCAGCAGCTTCACTGTGTTAAGCACAGATACGCAGTATTTT. Its protein is CASSFTVLSTDTQYF.